Listed below are T cell receptor beta chains from one sample, sequenced in a study of kidney transplant recipient with SARS-CoV-2 infection. Using its own MiXCR run on the reads, TCRdb lists one record per CDR3 protein. The sample has 200,000 to 300,000 distinct CDR3 sequences, around 30% seen once. The sequences come from a blood sample, collected at baseline and on roughly day 120 from a kidney transplant recipient. These receptor sequences come from a young adult male patient who had COVID-19 and was a kidney transplant recipient. The graft donor may have contributed some T cells. Each CDR3 is given with its conserved first and last residue. D genes are given only for firm matches. For some rows the clone size is stated as once, few or many, or as a class when expanded; others skip it.

TGTGCCAGCAGTTTAGCGCCGGGGATTGGCAATCAGCCCCAGCATTTT	CASSLAPGIGNQPQHF	TRBV12-3/TRBV12-4	many	NA	TRBJ1-5
TGCGCCAGCAGATTGGTATCGGTTCGAAAGACCTATGGCTACACCTTC	CASRLVSVRKTYGYTF	TRBV5-1	many	NA	TRBJ1-2
TGTGCCAGCAGCTTGCGCCGTGAATCTCGAAAGACCTATGGCTACACCTTC	CASSLRRESRKTYGYTF	TRBV7-6	few	NA	TRBJ1-2
TGTGCCAGCAGTGCGCCGTTGAGGGGCTACGAGCAGTACTTC	CASSAPLRGYEQYF	TRBV28	many	NA	TRBJ2-7
TGTGCCAGCAGCTTCTCCTACAATGAGCAGTTCTTC	CASSFSYNEQFF	TRBV5-6	many	NA	TRBJ2-1
TGTGCCAGCAGCTTCTCTAGCGGGAGGGCCCCCGGGGAGCTGTTTTTT	CASSFSSGRAPGELFF	TRBV11-2	many	TRBD2	TRBJ2-2
TGTGCCAGTAGTGGTATAACGACAAATCGAAAGACCTATGGCTACACCTTC	CASSGITTNRKTYGYTF	TRBV19	many	NA	TRBJ1-2
TGTGCCAGCAGTATTCTTGGGACAGGGGACTACGAGCAGTACTTC	CASSILGTGDYEQYF	TRBV7-3	many	TRBD1	TRBJ2-7
TGTGCCAGCAGCTTTGGGGGCAGTTATGGCTACACCTTC	CASSFGGSYGYTF	TRBV11-2	many	NA	TRBJ1-2
TGTGCCAGCAGTCAGATGGGTGAAGCTTTCTTT	CASSQMGEAFF	TRBV2	many	NA	TRBJ1-1
TGCGCCAGCAGTGAGACCGACTACGAGCAGTACTTC	CASSETDYEQYF	TRBV10-2	many	NA	TRBJ2-7
TGTGCCAGCAGTTCACTCGTCGGCTACGAGCAGTACTTC	CASSSLVGYEQYF	TRBV27	many	NA	TRBJ2-7
TGCGCCAGCAGTCCGAGGCAAAGATCGCGAAAGACCTATGGCTACACCTTC	CASSPRQRSRKTYGYTF	TRBV10-1	NA	NA	TRBJ1-2
TGTGCCAGCAGCGACCGTAAGAGGGTTAATTCACCCCTCCACTTT	CASSDRKRVNSPLHF	TRBV5-4	many	NA	TRBJ1-6
TGTGCCAGCCATAATCTCGTACCAGGAAAGACCTATGGCTACACCTTC	CASHNLVPGKTYGYTF	TRBV5-4	few	NA	TRBJ1-2
TGTGCCAGCAACACACAGGGGGGGTCCTACAATGAGCAGTTCTTC	CASNTQGGSYNEQFF	TRBV9	many	NA	TRBJ2-1
TGCGCCAGCAGTACATTCAGGCTACGCAGAAAGACCTATGGCTACACCTTC	CASSTFRLRRKTYGYTF	TRBV23-1	many	NA	TRBJ1-2
TGTGCCAGCAGCCGTCAGGGTCGCGAACCTGGAAACACCATATATTTT	CASSRQGREPGNTIYF	TRBV4-2	many	NA	TRBJ1-3
TGCAGTACACTAGCGGGAGGTTTCACAGATACGCAGTATTTT	CSTLAGGFTDTQYF	TRBV20-1	NA	TRBD2	TRBJ2-3
TGCAGTGCCCTGCAACTAGGGGGGGTAGATACGCAGTATTTT	CSALQLGGVDTQYF	TRBV20-1	many	NA	TRBJ2-3
TGTGCCAGCAGTAGAGGCCCGCCTTACGGAAAGACCTATGGCTACACCTTC	CASSRGPPYGKTYGYTF	TRBV6-9	many	NA	TRBJ1-2
TGTGCCAGAAGCTTGGCCCGAGCGGGAGGGGAATTGAACACCGGGGAGCTGTTTTTT	CARSLARAGGELNTGELFF	TRBV5-3	few	TRBD2	TRBJ2-2
TGTGCCCTCATAATGGACTACGAGCAGTACTTC	CALIMDYEQYF	TRBV30	many	NA	TRBJ2-7
TGTGCCAGCAGTGGAATAGCCCCACACGGAAAGACCTATGGCTACACCTTC	CASSGIAPHGKTYGYTF	TRBV6-4	NA	NA	TRBJ1-2
TGTGCCAGCAGCTCCGGACTAGCGGGGTTTTATTTGTACTTC	CASSSGLAGFYLYF	TRBV4-2	many	TRBD2	TRBJ2-4
TGTGCCTGGAATGAGGGGGGAAATCAGCCCCAGCATTTT	CAWNEGGNQPQHF	TRBV30	NA	NA	TRBJ1-5
TGTGCCAGTAGTATAGTCTCAATCGACTATGGCTACACCTTC	CASSIVSIDYGYTF	TRBV19	many	NA	TRBJ1-2
TGTGCCAGCAGCTTAGGGGGAAGAGAGCAGTTCTTC	CASSLGGREQFF	TRBV11-2	many	NA	TRBJ2-1
TGTGCCAGTAGTTCTAGACAGGGTGGGAATCAGCCCCAGCATTTT	CASSSRQGGNQPQHF	TRBV19	many	TRBD1	TRBJ1-5
TGTGCCAGCAGCGTAGCTGTTGGGGGGCTAGTCAACTATGGCTACACCTTC	CASSVAVGGLVNYGYTF	TRBV9	few	NA	TRBJ1-2
TGTGCCAGCACCTCCCGAGCGGGCGGGGAGCTGTTTTTT	CASTSRAGGELFF	TRBV25-1	many	NA	TRBJ2-2
TGTGCCAGCAGTTCGGCTGGGTTCGGCCAGCCCCAGCATTTT	CASSSAGFGQPQHF	TRBV6-2/TRBV6-3	many	NA	TRBJ1-5
TGTGCCAGCAGTTTATCGGGCCCTTACATAGAAAACACTGAAGCTTTCTTT	CASSLSGPYIENTEAFF	TRBV27	many	NA	TRBJ1-1
TGTGCCACCAGTGACCCGAGGTACCGTCGTAGCTCCTACAATGAGCAGTTCTTC	CATSDPRYRRSSYNEQFF	TRBV24-1	many	NA	TRBJ2-1
TGTGCCAGCTCACCAGGGTCGGGACTAGCTTACAATGAGCAGTTCTTC	CASSPGSGLAYNEQFF	TRBV18	few	TRBD2	TRBJ2-1
TGTGCCATCAGCGCTGGACAGGGTAATGAAAAACTGTTTTTT	CAISAGQGNEKLFF	TRBV10-3	many	TRBD1	TRBJ1-4
TGTGCCAGCAGCTTAATGAAGGGCGACTACGAGCAGTACTTC	CASSLMKGDYEQYF	TRBV7-2	many	NA	TRBJ2-7
TGTGCCAGCAGTTCCCCTTTCCCGGGACAGGGGAACTATGGCTACACCTTC	CASSSPFPGQGNYGYTF	TRBV6-2/TRBV6-3	many	TRBD1	TRBJ1-2
TGTGCCAGCAGCTATGAAATTGCGCTTCCCGAGCAGTACTTC	CASSYEIALPEQYF	TRBV11-2	many	NA	TRBJ2-7
TGTGCCAGCAGTGACGCCGAGGACGGGAGGGACACTGAAGCTTTCTTT	CASSDAEDGRDTEAFF	TRBV2	many	NA	TRBJ1-1
TGTGCCAGCAGTTTCACCGCCATCGGGGGCGCAGTGGACGAGCAGTACTTC	CASSFTAIGGAVDEQYF	TRBV12-3/TRBV12-4	many	NA	TRBJ2-7
TGCAGTGCTAGTCTCCTAGCGAGATACGAGCAGTACTTC	CSASLLARYEQYF	TRBV20-1	many	NA	TRBJ2-7